Listed here are 26 T cell receptor beta chains from one sample, sequenced in a study of blood T cell repertoires in COVID-19. Clones were sequenced by immunoSEQ multiplex PCR, and TCRdb holds only the in-frame ones, with some missing. The table shows about 130,000 clones, with around 90% occurring only once. Sequencing was done on a sample of peripheral blood. The receptors originated from a man aged 60 to 69 with COVID-19, enrolled during active disease.

The chain links TRBV19 to TRBJ2-3; maybe TRBD2 (6 bases). V lost 5 bases to trimming and J lost 2 bases, with 11 bases between them. The germline gives CDR1 LNHDA, CDR2 SQIVND (reference sequence). CDR3 size: 14 residues. As DNA, the CDR3 is TGTGCCAGTAGTCCGGGAGCGAACACAGATACGCAGTATTTT. It encodes CASSPGANTDTQYF.

The chain combines TRBV30 with TRBJ2-7, with TRBD1 as a possible D gene (5 bases). CDR3 length: 13 residues. The V and J ends lost 2 bases and 2 bases respectively, with 10 bases between them. Germline V gene data show CDR1 as GTSNPN and CDR2 as SVGIG (reference sequence). CDR3 loop: CAWSKEGAYEQYF. CDR3 nucleotide sequence: TGTGCCTGGAGTAAGGAAGGGGCCTACGAGCAGTACTTC. Full variable domain (rest looked up from reference TRBV30 and TRBJ2-7): SQTIHQWPATLVQPVGSPLSLECTVEGTSNPNLYWYRQAAGRGLQLLFYSVGIGQISSEVPQNLSASRPQDRQFILSSKKLLLSDSGFYLCAWSKEGAYEQYFGPGTRLTVT.

This chain links TRBV30 with TRBJ2-3; 12 nucleotides line up with TRBD2. V dropped 7 bases and J dropped 10; count of bases not matched to a gene: 12. The CDR3 is 14 residues long. Germline CDR1 reads GTSNPN; CDR2 reads SVGIG (reference sequence). The CDR3 here is CASTVGTSGYAQYF. Here the CDR3 DNA reads TGTGCCTCCACAGTGGGGACTAGCGGGTACGCGCAGTATTTT.

This rearrangement joins TRBV19 to TRBJ1-2, with 7 bases identical to TRBD1. This CDR3 region has 14 residues. CDR1 and CDR2 from the germline V gene are LNHDA and SQIVND (reference sequence). The trim removed 6 bases at V and 0 bases at J, leaving 4 bases unmatched. The DNA of the CDR3 is TGTGCCAGTAGGATTACAGGGGCTAACTATGGCTACACCTTC. Residues: CASRITGANYGYTF.

The gene calls are TRBV7-9 and TRBJ2-3; 13 positions agree with TRBD2. The junction had 5 bases not matched to a gene; V was cut back by 5 bases and J by 6 bases. CDR1 is SEHNR and CDR2 is FQNEAQ in the germline V gene (reference sequence). This CDR3 contains 15 residues. The chain's CDR3 is CASSPRTSGGDTQYF. The CDR3 bases are TGTGCCAGCAGCCCAAGGACTAGCGGGGGTGATACGCAGTATTTT.

V usage is TRBV4-1 and J usage is TRBJ1-2; the D gene is possibly TRBD1 (5 bases). Trimming removed 4 bases from V and 4 bases from J, with 13 bases in between. This CDR3 contains 14 residues. Germline V gene data show CDR1 as MGHRA and CDR2 as YSYEKL. As DNA, the CDR3 is TGCGCCAGCAGCCCTGACCAAGACAGCTATGGCTACACCTTC. It encodes CASSPDQDSYGYTF.

As for this clone: Other DNA sequences in the same sample also yield this CDR3. The chain carries TRBV3-1 (or the pseudogene TRBV3-2) and TRBJ1-6; no definite D call. The V end lost 4 bases, the J end lost 8 bases, and 12 bases lay between the germline ends. The CDR3 has 14 amino acids. Germline CDR1 and CDR2: LGHDT and YNNKEL (reference sequence). The CDR3 nucleotides are TGTGCCAGCAGCCGGACCGGGAGGGATTCACCCCTCCACTTT. This translates into CASSRTGRDSPLHF.

The chain uses TRBV3-1 (or the pseudogene TRBV3-2) and TRBJ2-7; no clear D gene. The CDR3 is 13 residues long. The germline V and J ends were trimmed by 0 bases and 7 bases, with 10 bases remaining between them. Germline V CDR1 and CDR2: LGHDT, YNNKEL (reference sequence). The CDR3 loop reads CASSQDVTTEQYF. In nucleotides, the CDR3 is TGTGCCAGCAGCCAAGATGTCACTACGGAGCAGTACTTC.

This chain links TRBV2 with TRBJ1-5, with D unresolved. CDR3 size: 11 residues. V was cut by 11 bases and J by 8 bases, with 13 bases left in between. CDR1 and CDR2 from the germline V gene are SNHLY and FYNNEI. This CDR3 reads CAGVVWKPQHF. For the CDR3, the DNA is TGTGCCGGAGTTGTTTGGAAGCCCCAGCATTTT. The variable domain in full, completed from reference TRBV2 and TRBJ1-5, reads EPEVTQTPSHQVTQMGQEVILRCVPISNHLYFYWYRQILGQKVEFLVSFYNNEISEKSEIFDDQFSVERPDGSNFTLKIRSTKLEDSAMYFCAGVVWKPQHFGDGTRLSIL.

This chain links TRBV5-1 with TRBJ1-1; D may be TRBD1 (5 bases). CDR1 is SGHRS and CDR2 is YFSETQ in the germline V gene. The V and J ends lost 2 bases and 0 bases respectively, with 14 bases between them. The CDR3 consists of 16 residues. CDR3: CASSFRQTMMNTEAFF. The CDR3 DNA reads TGCGCCAGCAGCTTTCGACAGACAATGATGAACACTGAAGCTTTCTTT.

The chain links TRBV5-1 to TRBJ1-2; D uncertain. This CDR3 region has 14 residues. Germline CDR1 SGHRS, CDR2 YFSETQ. Trimming removed 0 bases at V and 1 base at J, with 7 bases between. The CDR3 spells CASSLETFNYGYTF. CDR3 DNA: TGCGCCAGCAGCTTGGAGACATTTAACTATGGCTACACCTTC.

In this sample, this clone turned up once. The chain joins TRBV5-6 to TRBJ2-2, with D tentatively TRBD2 (6 bases). CDR1 is SGHDT and CDR2 is YYEEEE in the germline V gene. The ends were cut back, 2 bases at V and 3 bases at J, with 20 bases in the middle. This CDR3 has 18 residues. CDR3 amino acids: CASSFKEGGKAYTGELFF. The DNA of the CDR3 is TGTGCCAGCAGCTTTAAGGAAGGCGGGAAGGCGTACACCGGGGAGCTGTTTTTT.

V and J are TRBV5-4 and TRBJ2-3, with 8 bases matching TRBD1. The V segment lost 4 bases and the J segment 2 bases; nucleotides outside the gene matches: 9. The CDR3 is made up of 16 amino acids. CDR1 and CDR2 from the germline V gene are SGHNT and YYREEE (reference sequence). The CDR3 spells CASSPPGQGFTDTQYF. CDR3 bases: TGTGCCAGCAGCCCCCCCGGACAGGGTTTCACAGATACGCAGTATTTT.

This clone was seen once. The chain has TRBV6-5 and TRBJ1-1; 8 nucleotides match TRBD1. The CDR3 has 13 amino acids. Germline assignment: CDR1 MNHEY and CDR2 SVGAGI. J lost 7 bases, V lost 6 bases, and 7 bases had no gene match. The CDR3 protein is CASSADGQGEAFF. The CDR3 DNA sequence: TGTGCCAGCAGCGCAGACGGACAGGGTGAAGCTTTCTTT.

The rearrangement joins TRBV11-3 to TRBJ2-7; 7 nucleotides align to TRBD2. This CDR3 comprises 15 residues. After removal of 5 bases from V and 4 bases from J, the junction contained 11 bases not matched to a gene. Per the germline V gene, CDR1 is SGHNT and CDR2 is YENEEA. The CDR3 reads CASSTRDYGLYEQYF. The CDR3 DNA sequence: TGTGCCAGCAGCACCCGGGACTATGGGCTATACGAGCAGTACTTC.

V usage is TRBV9 and J usage is TRBJ2-5; D gene unclear. Trimming removed 0 bases from V and 2 bases from J, with 8 bases in between. Germline CDR1 and CDR2: SGDLS and YYNGEE. This CDR3 has 14 residues. This CDR3 is CASSVGLRQETQYF. CDR3 bases: TGTGCCAGCAGCGTAGGGTTGCGGCAAGAGACCCAGTACTTC.

This chain connects TRBV6-5 to TRBJ2-2; possibly TRBD2 for D (5 bases). CDR3 length: 14 amino acids. Trimming took off 0 bases at V and 5 bases at J, with 7 bases between the two ends. CDR1 is MNHEY, CDR2 SVGAGI, per germline. The CDR3 DNA sequence: TGTGCCAGCAGTTACTCGCGGGCGACCGGGGAGCTGTTTTTT. Residues: CASSYSRATGELFF.

This chain links TRBV15 with TRBJ2-5, with 8 bases fitting TRBD1. The CDR3 consists of 15 residues. Trimming cost V 5 bases and J 4 bases; bases outside gene matches: 9. CDR1 and CDR2 (germline): LNHNV, YYDKDF (reference sequence). The CDR3 bases are TGTGCCACCAGCTCGGGCGCCGGGACAGGAGAGACCCAGTACTTC. This sequence encodes CATSSGAGTGETQYF.

This chain uses TRBV10-3 with TRBJ2-7; a possible D gene is TRBD2 (6 bases). Trimming removed 5 bases at V and 3 bases at J, with 14 bases between. Germline V gene sequence: CDR1 ENHRY, CDR2 SYGVKD. CDR3 length: 14 amino acids. The CDR3 DNA is TGTGCCATCAGTAAGGACACGGGACTCTACGAGCAGTACTTC. It translates to CAISKDTGLYEQYF.

V and J are TRBV30 and TRBJ2-7; D is possibly TRBD2 (6 bases). This CDR3 is 13 amino acids long. Trimming took 5 bases from V and 5 from J, leaving 16 bases between them. CDR1 and CDR2 from the germline V gene are GTSNPN and SVGIG (reference sequence). CDR3 loop: CAWERVGRNEQYF. In DNA form, the CDR3 reads TGTGCCTGGGAAAGAGTAGGGAGGAACGAGCAGTACTTC.

This chain connects TRBV5-5 to TRBJ1-2, with TRBD1 matching 7 bases. The CDR3 runs 12 residues. V was clipped by 2 bases and J by 6 bases; unmatched bases: 1. Looked up from germline, CDR1 is SGHKS and CDR2 is YYEKEE (reference sequence). The CDR3 protein is CASSLGGDGYTF. Written as DNA, the CDR3 is TGTGCCAGCAGCTTAGGGGGCGATGGCTACACCTTC.

In this sample, this clone turned up once. The CDR3 protein is CASSRAGGAEYGYTF. In DNA form, the CDR3 reads TGTGCCAGTAGTAGGGCAGGGGGCGCAGAATATGGCTACACCTTC. This chain connects TRBV19 to TRBJ1-2; TRBD1 matches at 8 bases. The trim removed 4 bases at V and 5 bases at J, leaving 9 bases unmatched. Per the germline V gene, CDR1 is LNHDA and CDR2 is SQIVND (reference sequence). This CDR3 contains 15 residues.

The rearrangement joins TRBV4-2 to TRBJ2-3; 10 positions match TRBD1. Looked up from germline, CDR1 is LGHNA and CDR2 is YNFKEQ. V gave up 6 bases and J gave up 3 bases; unmatched junction bases: 3. CDR3 length: 14 residues. The DNA for the CDR3 is TGTGCCAGCAGTTGGGACAGGGGAACAGATACGCAGTATTTT. It codes for CASSWDRGTDTQYF.

This chain joins TRBV19 and TRBJ1-1; 9 bases line up with TRBD1. Germline trimming cut 10 bases from V and 3 bases from J; bases unmatched to any gene: 6. Germline V gene data show CDR1 as LNHDA and CDR2 as SQIVND (reference sequence). The CDR3 contains 13 residues. The CDR3 sequence: CATKDRGDTEAFF. The CDR3 DNA sequence: TGTGCCACCAAAGACAGGGGGGACACTGAAGCTTTCTTT. Using reference TRBV19 and TRBJ1-1 for the parts outside the CDR3, the full variable domain is DGGITQSPKYLFRKEGQNVTLSCEQNLNHDAMYWYRQDPGQGLRLIYYSQIVNDFQKGDIAEGYSVSREKKESFPLTVTSAQKNPTAFYLCATKDRGDTEAFFGQGTRLTVV.

The rearrangement uses TRBV11-2 and TRBJ2-1; 8 nucleotides align to TRBD2. V lost 5 bases to trimming and J lost 0 bases; unmatched junction nucleotides: 3. Germline V gene lookup returns CDR1 SGHAT and CDR2 FQNNGV. The CDR3 loop spans 15 amino acids. CDR3 coding DNA: TGTGCCAGCAGCATGAGCGGGAGCTCCTACAATGAGCAGTTCTTC. It encodes CASSMSGSSYNEQFF.

V usage is TRBV7-3 and J usage is TRBJ1-5; D gene unclear. The germline CDR1 and CDR2 sequences are SGHTA and FQGTGA. The CDR3 runs 12 residues. Trimming cost V 5 bases and J 7 bases, with 9 bases left between them. CDR3 sequence: CASSMRGQPQHF. The CDR3 DNA reads TGTGCCAGCAGCATGAGAGGACAGCCCCAGCATTTT.